Listed below are T cell receptor beta chains from one sample, sequenced in a study of blood T cells in healthy people across ages. MiXCR, run by TCRdb on the 5' RACE reads, gives a single entry per CDR3 protein. The table has 1.5 million to 2 million distinct CDR3 sequences, 39% seen once. Sequences were obtained from blood. These receptors all come from a human donor in good health. Both conserved end residues are part of each CDR3. D genes are given only for firm matches. Clone size appears in some rows only: once, few, many, or a class for an expanded clone.

J: TRBJ1-1
V: TRBV20-1
size: many
D: .
CDR3: CSARRGGYDTEAFF
DNA: TGCAGTGCTAGACGCGGCGGGTATGACACTGAAGCTTTCTTT

J: TRBJ2-7
V: TRBV28
size: .
D: .
CDR3: CASRRNRESSYEQYF
DNA: TGTGCCAGCAGGAGAAACAGGGAGAGTTCCTACGAGCAGTACTTC

J: TRBJ2-7
V: TRBV9
size: few
D: TRBD2
CDR3: CASSGSTSGGPSYEQYF
DNA: TGTGCCAGCAGCGGTAGTACTAGCGGGGGACCTTCCTACGAGCAGTACTTC

J: TRBJ1-2
V: TRBV5-1
size: .
D: .
CDR3: CASSQGGQSGYTF
DNA: TGCGCCAGCAGCCAAGGGGGGCAGTCCGGCTACACCTTC

J: TRBJ1-5
V: TRBV4-2
size: .
D: .
CDR3: CASSQDPGQFNQPQHF
DNA: TGTGCCAGCAGCCAAGACCCCGGACAGTTTAATCAGCCCCAGCATTTT

J: TRBJ2-6
V: TRBV7-2
size: once
D: .
CDR3: CASSLKGSPGANVLTF
DNA: TGTGCCAGCAGCTTAAAAGGGTCTCCTGGGGCCAACGTCCTGACTTTC

J: TRBJ2-5
V: TRBV6-5
size: few
D: .
CDR3: CASSYSGYWDQETQYF
DNA: TGTGCCAGCAGTTACTCGGGGTATTGGGACCAAGAGACCCAGTACTTC

J: TRBJ2-7
V: TRBV7-9
size: few
D: TRBD1
CDR3: CASSDATGGRYEQYF
DNA: TGTGCCAGCAGCGATGCGACAGGGGGTCGGTACGAGCAGTACTTC

J: TRBJ1-1
V: TRBV5-1
size: many
D: .
CDR3: CASSLFGGNTEAFF
DNA: TGCGCCAGCAGCTTGTTTGGCGGGAACACTGAAGCTTTCTTT

J: TRBJ1-1
V: TRBV7-8
size: .
D: TRBD1
CDR3: CASSSILTGIDTEAFF
DNA: TGTGCCAGCAGCTCTATTTTGACAGGGATTGACACTGAAGCTTTCTTT

J: TRBJ2-1
V: TRBV20-1
size: many
D: TRBD2
CDR3: CSARVTSGGSSSYNEQFF
DNA: TGCAGTGCTAGAGTAACCAGCGGGGGGTCGTCCTCCTACAATGAGCAGTTCTTC

J: TRBJ1-2
V: TRBV29-1
size: many
D: .
CDR3: CSVLQGQGYTF
DNA: TGCAGCGTGCTACAGGGTCAGGGCTACACCTTC

J: TRBJ2-7
V: TRBV12-3/TRBV12-4
size: .
D: TRBD1
CDR3: CASSNRGLGEQYF
DNA: TGTGCCAGCAGTAATAGGGGGCTGGGCGAGCAGTACTTC

J: TRBJ1-2
V: TRBV4-2
size: .
D: .
CDR3: CASSQDLAQNGYTF
DNA: TGTGCCAGCAGCCAAGATCTGGCACAGAATGGCTACACCTTC

J: TRBJ2-5
V: TRBV7-9
size: .
D: TRBD2
CDR3: CASSLEAIAGTRQETQYF
DNA: TGTGCCAGCAGCTTAGAGGCTATAGCGGGGACCAGACAAGAGACCCAGTACTTC

J: TRBJ1-1
V: TRBV6-5
size: .
D: .
CDR3: CASSQPHSGAFF
DNA: TGTGCCAGCAGTCAACCCCATAGCGGAGCTTTCTTT

J: TRBJ2-7
V: TRBV7-2
size: few
D: .
CDR3: CASSLQNPYYEQYF
DNA: TGTGCCAGCAGCTTACAAAACCCCTACTACGAGCAGTACTTC

J: TRBJ2-1
V: TRBV5-1
size: few
D: .
CDR3: CASSPGMGPPEFF
DNA: TGCGCCAGCAGCCCCGGGATGGGACCACCAGAGTTCTTC

J: TRBJ2-2
V: TRBV9
size: .
D: TRBD2
CDR3: CASSVSGGAETGELFF
DNA: TGTGCCAGCAGCGTAAGCGGGGGGGCGGAAACCGGGGAGCTGTTTTTT

J: TRBJ2-5
V: TRBV20-1
size: .
D: .
CDR3: CSASEGSIGFEQYF
DNA: TGCAGTGCTAGTGAGGGCAGTATCGGTTTTGAGCAGTACTTC

J: TRBJ2-1
V: TRBV29-1
size: .
D: TRBD2
CDR3: CSVGRGADNEQFF
DNA: TGCAGCGTTGGGCGGGGGGCAGACAATGAGCAGTTCTTC

J: TRBJ2-6
V: TRBV29-1
size: .
D: .
CDR3: CSVEESRNSGANVLTF
DNA: TGCAGCGTTGAGGAGTCCCGTAACTCTGGGGCCAACGTCCTGACTTTC

J: TRBJ1-5
V: TRBV28
size: .
D: .
CDR3: CATQVNNQPQHF
DNA: TGTGCCACACAGGTCAACAATCAGCCCCAGCATTTT

J: TRBJ2-1
V: TRBV11-2
size: few
D: .
CDR3: CASSFDRLGNEQFF
DNA: TGTGCCAGCAGCTTTGATAGATTGGGTAATGAGCAGTTCTTC